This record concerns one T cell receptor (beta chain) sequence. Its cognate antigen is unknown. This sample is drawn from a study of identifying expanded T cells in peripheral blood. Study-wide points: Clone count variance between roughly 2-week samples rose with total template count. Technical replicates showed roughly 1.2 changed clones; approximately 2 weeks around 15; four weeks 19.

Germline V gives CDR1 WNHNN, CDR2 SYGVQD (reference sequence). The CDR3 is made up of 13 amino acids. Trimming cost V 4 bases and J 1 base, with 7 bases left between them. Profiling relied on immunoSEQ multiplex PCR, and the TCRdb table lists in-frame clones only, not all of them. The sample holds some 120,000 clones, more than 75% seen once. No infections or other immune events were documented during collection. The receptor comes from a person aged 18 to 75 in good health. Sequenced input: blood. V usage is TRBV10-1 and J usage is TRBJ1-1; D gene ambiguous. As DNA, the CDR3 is TGCGCCAGCAGTGGATATGAGAACACTGAAGCTTTCTTT. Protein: CASSGYENTEAFF.